This TCR beta chain was captured in a study of T cell responses to AZD1222 COVID-19 vaccine listed by TCRdb under 2021. About the full investigation: AZD1222 recipients whose second dose came at about 4 weeks and those whose second dose came at about 12 weeks were combined into one group, since spike-specific TCR depth and breadth did not differ between the two schedules. TCR sequencing covered more than 230 trial participants: 200 to 220 given two doses of AZD1222 and about 26 given two doses of MenACWY control vaccine. Enrollment into the trials was organized by age into subgroups of 18-55, 56-69 and 70-plus years, and those subgroups contained approximately 150, 30 and 60 TCR-sequenced participants, respectively. General study outcomes and caveats: Participants were mostly white British and included more females than males, and it was suggested by the authors that clonal diversity may have been underestimated. Vaccine-associated CD4 TCRs spanned the whole spike protein, with dominant responses in regions 160-218 and 743-854. Reportedly, close to half of the unique spike-specific TCRs recognized epitopes lying outside the regions that are mutated in the B.1.351 and B.1.1.7 variants. The 56-69-year group was small, and its depth increase did not reach significance, likely because of low power. After two AZD1222 doses, both the breadth and the depth of spike-specific TCRs were significantly higher than at day 0 and than in MenACWY recipients. No day 14 peak-response samples were available, so repertoires were characterized only after the peak T cell response. Conclusions about previously exposed vaccinees were limited because only six AZD1222 recipients were SARS-CoV-2 seropositive at baseline.

The time point label here, explained by the study, means: baseline before first vaccination. The vaccinee samples were drawn from two UK trials, COV001 and COV002, one of which was a single-blind randomized controlled phase 2/3 trial testing AZD1222 (ChAdOx1 nCoV-19) in healthy adults. Trial participant PBMC samples were collected at day 0 and day 28 after the second dose for TCRbeta chain sequencing. The germline V gene yields SGHAT for CDR1 and FQNNGV for CDR2. Its CDR3 holds 13 amino acids, cysteine through phenylalanine. Only the CDR3 portion is preserved as DNA: 39 bases, with reading frame beginning at the first base. Germline trimming amounts to 3 bases on V and 10 bases on J, with 7 as the count of junction bases outside the gene matches. As regards this clone: Its antigen target is currently unknown. There are no base qualities to consult, and no much larger clone falls within one base.

The CDR3 regions of human TCRbeta chains were analyzed by immunosequencing. The paper's processing steps were these. TCRs in the repertoires were matched against a reference library of SARS-CoV-2-specific TCRs that had been generated with the MIRA antigen-specificity platform. Breadth was defined as the fraction of unique TCRs that were SARS-CoV-2-associated. Depth was defined as the fraction of total T cells that were SARS-CoV-2-associated. Using the MIRA data, each spike-specific TCR was mapped to the spike region that the TCR reacts to and placed in a CD4 or CD8 class. Log10-transformed breadth and depth values were compared by one-way ANOVA with Sidak's multiple comparisons tests. This is the immuneACCESS table as TCRdb keeps it, with only in-frame sequences that have V and J called. A part of the clones is gone; compared with another copy, unresolved V genes explain less than half, and the rest is unexplained. V and J calls and clone size are given by that table; D and trimming were obtained from the DNA. For this sample the table gives about 35,000 clones, of which around 88% were detected only once. The ten top clones hold approximately 6.6% of the sample.

Sequenced material: peripheral blood, taken on day 0 of AZD1222 vaccination. The rearrangement joined TRBV11-2 to TRBJ1-1; 8 of the junction bases match TRBD1. This receptor was identified in an adult in good health. The DNA sequence is as follows: TGTGCCAGCAGCTTTGGACAGGGTGGTCGAGCTTTCTTT. It specifies CASSFGQGGRAFF.